The clone carrying this T cell receptor beta chain was recorded only once. Its matching antigen is unknown. The PCR ran on 60 Vbeta and 13 Jbeta primers. Only in-frame clones appear in the TCRdb table, and some are missing; sequencing was by immunoSEQ multiplex PCR. The table records roughly 200,000 clones, 10% to 15% of them present only once. V was pared by 0 bases and J by 5 bases, with 10 bases of the junction left unmatched. In germline, CDR1 is SGHDT, CDR2 YYEEEE. CDR3 length equals 17 residues. The data were taken from a study of cytomegalovirus exposure and HLA in healthy donors. Study-wide findings and caveats: In a later analysis, at a false discovery rate of 0.05, about 17,000 TCR beta sequences matched HLA alleles. Specificity for CMV antigens was confirmed in vitro for three of the CMV-associated chains. The study put about 180 TCR beta chains on its list as cytomegalovirus-associated.

The V call is TRBV5-6, the J call TRBJ2-5, with 10 nucleotides matching TRBD1. The sequence derives from a man aged 50-59 years in good health and CMV-seropositive. The sequenced sample was PBMCs. CDR3: CASSLDTGTGVGETQYF. The CDR3 coding sequence is TGTGCCAGCAGCTTGGACACCGGGACAGGGGTCGGGGAGACCCAGTACTTC.